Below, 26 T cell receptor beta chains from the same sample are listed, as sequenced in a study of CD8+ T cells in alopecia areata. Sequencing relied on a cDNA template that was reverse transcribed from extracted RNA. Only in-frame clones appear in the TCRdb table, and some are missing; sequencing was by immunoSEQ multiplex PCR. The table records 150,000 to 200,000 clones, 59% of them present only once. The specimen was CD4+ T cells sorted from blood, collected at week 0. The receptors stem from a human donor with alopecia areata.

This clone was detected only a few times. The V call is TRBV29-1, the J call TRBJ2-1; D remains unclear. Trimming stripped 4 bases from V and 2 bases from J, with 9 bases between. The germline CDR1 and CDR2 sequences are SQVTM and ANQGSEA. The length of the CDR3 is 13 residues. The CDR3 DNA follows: TGCAGCGTTGCCCCTCGGGCCTACAATGAGCAGTTCTTC. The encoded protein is CSVAPRAYNEQFF.

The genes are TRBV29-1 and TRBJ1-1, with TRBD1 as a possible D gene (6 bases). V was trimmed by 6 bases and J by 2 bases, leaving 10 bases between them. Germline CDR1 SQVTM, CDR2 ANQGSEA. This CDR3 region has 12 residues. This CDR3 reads CSVRGSNTEAFF. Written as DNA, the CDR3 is TGCAGCGTAAGGGGGAGTAACACTGAAGCTTTCTTT.

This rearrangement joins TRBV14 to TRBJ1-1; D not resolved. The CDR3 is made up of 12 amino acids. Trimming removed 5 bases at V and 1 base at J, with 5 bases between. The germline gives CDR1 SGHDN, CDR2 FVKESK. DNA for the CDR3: TGTGCCAGCAGCGGGCGGAACACTGAAGCTTTCTTT. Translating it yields CASSGRNTEAFF. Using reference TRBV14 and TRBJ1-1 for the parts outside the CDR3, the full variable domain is EAGVTQFPSHSVIEKGQTVTLRCDPISGHDNLYWYRRVMGKEIKFLLHFVKESKQDESGMPNNRFLAERTGGTYSTLKVQPAELEDSGVYFCASSGRNTEAFFGQGTRLTVV.

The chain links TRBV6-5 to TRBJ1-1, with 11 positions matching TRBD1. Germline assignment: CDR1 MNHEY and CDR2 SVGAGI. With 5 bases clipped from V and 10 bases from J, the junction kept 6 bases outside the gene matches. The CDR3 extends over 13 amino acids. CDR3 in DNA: TGTGCCAGCAGTGGACAGGGGGCGAGGTTAGCTTTCTTT. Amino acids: CASSGQGARLAFF.

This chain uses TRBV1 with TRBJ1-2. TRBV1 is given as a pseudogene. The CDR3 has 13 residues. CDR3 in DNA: TGCACCAGCAGCCAAGGCCCATGGTATGGCTACACCTTC. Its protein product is CTSSQGPWYGYTF.

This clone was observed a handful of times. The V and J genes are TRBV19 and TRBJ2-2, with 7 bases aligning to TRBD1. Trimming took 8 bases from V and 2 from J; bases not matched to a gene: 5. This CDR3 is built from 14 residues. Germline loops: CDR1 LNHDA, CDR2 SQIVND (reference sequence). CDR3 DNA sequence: TGTGCCAGTCGACAGGGCCTTAACACCGGGGAGCTGTTTTTT. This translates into CASRQGLNTGELFF.

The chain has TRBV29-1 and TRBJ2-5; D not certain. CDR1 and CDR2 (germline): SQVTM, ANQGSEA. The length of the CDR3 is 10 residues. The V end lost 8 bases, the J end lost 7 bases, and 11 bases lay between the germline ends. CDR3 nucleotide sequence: TGCAGCAGGCCGTGGGGGACCCAGTACTTC. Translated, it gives CSRPWGTQYF.

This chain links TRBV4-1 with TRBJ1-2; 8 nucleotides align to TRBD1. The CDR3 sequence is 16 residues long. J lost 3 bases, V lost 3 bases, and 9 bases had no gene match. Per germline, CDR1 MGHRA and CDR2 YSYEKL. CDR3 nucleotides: TGCGCCAGCAGCCAGGGACAGGCCGCTAGGGACTATGGCTACACCTTC. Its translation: CASSQGQAARDYGYTF.

The CDR3, as DNA: TGTGCCAGCATGGAGGGATTTGGGGGCGCGTGGGTAGCTTTCTTT. Translating gives CASMEGFGGAWVAFF. The gene calls are TRBV25-1 and TRBJ1-1; possibly TRBD1 for D (6 bases). The germline V gene has CDR1 MGHDK and CDR2 SYGVNS. The CDR3 length is 15 residues. V was cut by 7 bases and J by 10 bases, with 25 bases left in between.

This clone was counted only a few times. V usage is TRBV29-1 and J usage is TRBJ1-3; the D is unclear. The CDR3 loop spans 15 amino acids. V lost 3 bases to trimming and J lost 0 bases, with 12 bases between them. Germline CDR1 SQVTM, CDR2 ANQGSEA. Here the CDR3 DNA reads TGCAGCGTTGACGCGGGAAGAAGCTCTGGAAACACCATATATTTT. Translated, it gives CSVDAGRSSGNTIYF.

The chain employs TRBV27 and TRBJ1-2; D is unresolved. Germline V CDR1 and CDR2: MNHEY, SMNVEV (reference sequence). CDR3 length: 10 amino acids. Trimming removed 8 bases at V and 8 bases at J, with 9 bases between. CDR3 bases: TGTGCCAGCGACCGTCTGGGCTACACCTTC. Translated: CASDRLGYTF.

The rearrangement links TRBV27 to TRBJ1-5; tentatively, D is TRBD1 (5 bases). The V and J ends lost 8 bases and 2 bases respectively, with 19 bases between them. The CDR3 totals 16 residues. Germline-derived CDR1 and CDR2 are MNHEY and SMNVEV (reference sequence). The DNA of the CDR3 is TGTGCCAGCGGAAAAACAGGAATATCACGCAATCAGCCCCAGCATTTT. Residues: CASGKTGISRNQPQHF.

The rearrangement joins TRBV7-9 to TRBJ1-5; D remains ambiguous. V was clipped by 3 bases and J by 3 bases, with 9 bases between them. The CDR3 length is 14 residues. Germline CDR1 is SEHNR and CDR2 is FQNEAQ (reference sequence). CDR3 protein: CASSFGQNNQPQHF. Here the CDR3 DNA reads TGTGCCAGCAGCTTCGGCCAAAACAATCAGCCCCAGCATTTT.

The CDR3 coding sequence is TGTGCCAGCAGCGTAGTTGGCGGCGGGGAGCTGTTTTTT. Protein product: CASSVVGGGELFF. This rearrangement joins TRBV9 to TRBJ2-2; no clear D. CDR3 length equals 13 residues. Trimming took off 0 bases at V and 7 bases at J, with 7 bases between the two ends. Germline-derived CDR1 and CDR2 are SGDLS and YYNGEE.

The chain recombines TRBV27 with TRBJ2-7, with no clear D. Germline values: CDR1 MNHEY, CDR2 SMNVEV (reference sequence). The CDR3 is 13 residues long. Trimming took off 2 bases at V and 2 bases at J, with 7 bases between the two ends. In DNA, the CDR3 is TGTGCCAGCAGTTTAAGGCTCCCCTACGAGCAGTACTTC. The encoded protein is CASSLRLPYEQYF.

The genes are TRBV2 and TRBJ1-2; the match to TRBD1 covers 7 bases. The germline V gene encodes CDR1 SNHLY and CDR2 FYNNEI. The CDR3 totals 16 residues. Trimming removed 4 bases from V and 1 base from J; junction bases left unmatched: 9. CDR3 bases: TGTGCCAGCAGTGGTTCAGGGACAGTTCTTAACTATGGCTACACCTTC. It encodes CASSGSGTVLNYGYTF. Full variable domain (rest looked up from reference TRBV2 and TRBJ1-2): EPEVTQTPSHQVTQMGQEVILRCVPISNHLYFYWYRQILGQKVEFLVSFYNNEISEKSEIFDDQFSVERPDGSNFTLKIRSTKLEDSAMYFCASSGSGTVLNYGYTFGSGTRLTVV.

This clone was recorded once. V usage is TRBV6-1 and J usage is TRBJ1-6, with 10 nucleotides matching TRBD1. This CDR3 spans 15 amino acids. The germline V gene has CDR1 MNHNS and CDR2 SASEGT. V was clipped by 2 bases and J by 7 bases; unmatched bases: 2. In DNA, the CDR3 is TGTGCCAGCAGTGAACCGGGACAGGGGAATTCACCCCTCCACTTT. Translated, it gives CASSEPGQGNSPLHF.

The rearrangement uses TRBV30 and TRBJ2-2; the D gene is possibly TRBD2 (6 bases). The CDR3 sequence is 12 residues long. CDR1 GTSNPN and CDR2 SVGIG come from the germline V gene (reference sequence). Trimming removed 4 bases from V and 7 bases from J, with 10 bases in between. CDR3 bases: TGTGCCTGGACGCGGGGCGTCGGGGAGCTGTTTTTT. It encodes CAWTRGVGELFF.

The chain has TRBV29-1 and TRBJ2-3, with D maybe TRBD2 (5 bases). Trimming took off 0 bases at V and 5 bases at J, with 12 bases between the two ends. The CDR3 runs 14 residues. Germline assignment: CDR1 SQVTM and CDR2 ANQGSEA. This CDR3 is CSVEDRDTRDTQYF. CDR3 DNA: TGCAGCGTTGAAGATCGGGATACTAGAGATACGCAGTATTTT.

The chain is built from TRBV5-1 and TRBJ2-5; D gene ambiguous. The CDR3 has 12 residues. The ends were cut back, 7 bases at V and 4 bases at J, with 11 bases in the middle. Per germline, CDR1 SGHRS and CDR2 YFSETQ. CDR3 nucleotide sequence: TGCGCCAGCGCCCCGCAACGAGAGACCCAGTACTTC. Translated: CASAPQRETQYF.

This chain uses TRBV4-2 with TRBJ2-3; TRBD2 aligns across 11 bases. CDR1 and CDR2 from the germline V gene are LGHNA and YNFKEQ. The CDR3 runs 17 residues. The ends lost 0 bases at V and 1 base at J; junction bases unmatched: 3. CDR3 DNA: TGTGCCAGCAGCCAAGAGGGGACTAGCGGTGGCACAGATACGCAGTATTTT. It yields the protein CASSQEGTSGGTDTQYF.

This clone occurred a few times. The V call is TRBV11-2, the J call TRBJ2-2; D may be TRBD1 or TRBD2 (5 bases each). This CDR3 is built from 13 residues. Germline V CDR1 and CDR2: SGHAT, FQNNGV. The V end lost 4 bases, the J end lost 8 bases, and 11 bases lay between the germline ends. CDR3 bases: TGTGCCAGCAGCTCCCAAGGGGAGGGGGAGCTGTTTTTT. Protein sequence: CASSSQGEGELFF.

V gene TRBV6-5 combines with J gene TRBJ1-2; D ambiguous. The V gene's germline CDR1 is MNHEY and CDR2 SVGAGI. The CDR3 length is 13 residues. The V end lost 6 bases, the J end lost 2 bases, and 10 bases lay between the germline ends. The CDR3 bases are TGTGCCAGCAGGAAATCAAGAAACTATGGCTACACCTTC. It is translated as CASRKSRNYGYTF.

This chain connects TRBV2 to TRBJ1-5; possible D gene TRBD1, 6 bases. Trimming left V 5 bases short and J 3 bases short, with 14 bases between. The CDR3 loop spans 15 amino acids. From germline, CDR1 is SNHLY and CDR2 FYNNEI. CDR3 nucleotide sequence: TGTGCCAGCAGTCCGGGACAAACTAACAATCAGCCCCAGCATTTT. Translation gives CASSPGQTNNQPQHF.

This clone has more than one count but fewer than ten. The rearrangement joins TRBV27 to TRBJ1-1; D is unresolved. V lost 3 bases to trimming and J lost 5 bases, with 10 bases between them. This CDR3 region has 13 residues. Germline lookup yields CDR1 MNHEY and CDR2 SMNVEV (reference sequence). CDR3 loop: CASSLVLGTEAFF. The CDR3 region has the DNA TGTGCCAGCAGTTTGGTGTTGGGGACTGAAGCTTTCTTT.

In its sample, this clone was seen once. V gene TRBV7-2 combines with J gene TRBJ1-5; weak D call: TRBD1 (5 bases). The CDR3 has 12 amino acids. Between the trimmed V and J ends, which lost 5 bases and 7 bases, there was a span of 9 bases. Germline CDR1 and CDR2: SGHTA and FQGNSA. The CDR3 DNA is TGTGCCAGCAGCCCTTCAGGGCAGCCCCAGCATTTT. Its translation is CASSPSGQPQHF. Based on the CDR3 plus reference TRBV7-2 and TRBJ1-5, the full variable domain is GAGVSQSPSNKVTEKGKDVELRCDPISGHTALYWYRQSLGQGLEFLIYFQGNSAPDKSGLPSDRFSAERTGGSVSTLTIQRTQQEDSAVYLCASSPSGQPQHFGDGTRLSIL.